This passage covers 17 T cell receptor beta chains from one sample sequenced in a study of shared clonotypes between healthy human individuals. Some clones are missing from TCRdb's copy, which holds only in-frame ones; the method was immunoSEQ multiplex PCR. The table has under 2,000,000 clones, roughly 94% seen once. CD8 cells classed as naive were CD45RO-negative and positively selected for CCR7, excluding terminally differentiated effector memory CD45RA+ cells. Sequenced sample: naive CD8+ T cells sorted from blood. These receptors were obtained from a man aged 18 to 35 in good health.

The chain links TRBV28 to TRBJ1-2, with D perhaps TRBD1 (5 bases). CDR3 length: 16 amino acids. CDR1 MDHEN and CDR2 SYDVKM come from the germline V gene. V lost 6 bases to trimming and J lost 2 bases, with 19 bases between them. The CDR3 sequence: CASRSAGEVPNYGYTF. The CDR3 DNA sequence: TGTGCCAGCAGGTCCGCGGGGGAAGTCCCCAACTATGGCTACACCTTC.

The chain has TRBV11-2 and TRBJ1-1, with unresolved D. Per the germline V gene, CDR1 is SGHAT and CDR2 is FQNNGV. The V end lost 1 base, the J end lost 3 bases, and 12 bases lay between the germline ends. CDR3 length: 15 amino acids. The CDR3 sequence is CASSLGGGEHTEAFF. CDR3 DNA sequence: TGTGCCAGCAGCTTAGGGGGTGGGGAGCACACTGAAGCTTTCTTT.

Only one count was recorded for this clone. In DNA form, the CDR3 reads TGCAGCGTTCCGGTCCCGAACACTGAAGCTTTCTTT. This gives the protein CSVPVPNTEAFF. The chain employs TRBV29-1 and TRBJ1-1, with D unclear. Germline V gene data show CDR1 as SQVTM and CDR2 as ANQGSEA. V was clipped by 5 bases and J by 1 base, with 8 bases between them. This CDR3 comprises 12 residues.

The chain joins TRBV28 to TRBJ1-6, with D unclear. The V end lost 3 bases, the J end lost 8 bases, and 14 bases lay between the germline ends. Looked up from germline, CDR1 is MDHEN and CDR2 is SYDVKM. The CDR3 runs 15 residues. The CDR3 sequence: CASSFISGSHSPLHF. The CDR3 region has the DNA TGTGCCAGCAGTTTTATTTCGGGGAGTCATTCACCCCTCCACTTT.

This chain connects TRBV9 to TRBJ2-7; D perhaps matches TRBD1 (6 bases). Germline CDR1 and CDR2: SGDLS and YYNGEE. V dropped 2 bases and J dropped 6 bases, with 12 bases sitting between them. CDR3 length: 13 amino acids. Here the CDR3 DNA reads TGTGCCAGCAGCGTGACCCAACAGGGCGAGCAGTACTTC. Amino acid sequence: CASSVTQQGEQYF.

This rearrangement joins TRBV5-1 to TRBJ2-2; possible D gene TRBD2, 6 bases. This CDR3 has 15 amino acids. Trimming took off 1 base at V and 5 bases at J, with 12 bases between the two ends. CDR1 and CDR2 from the germline V gene are SGHRS and YFSETQ. Here the CDR3 reads CASSLWGDETGELFF. The CDR3 coding sequence is TGCGCCAGCAGCTTGTGGGGGGATGAGACCGGGGAGCTGTTTTTT.

This clone showed up just once. The chain couples TRBV7-2 to TRBJ2-1; D is perhaps TRBD1 (6 bases). The ends were cut back, 5 bases at V and 10 bases at J, with 15 bases in the middle. The CDR3 has 13 amino acids. CDR1 and CDR2 from the germline V gene are SGHTA and FQGNSA. The DNA of the CDR3 is TGTGCCAGCAGCGACCCACTGGGGACAGAGCAGTTCTTC. This translates into CASSDPLGTEQFF. Combining the CDR3 with reference TRBV7-2 and TRBJ2-1 gives the whole variable domain GAGVSQSPSNKVTEKGKDVELRCDPISGHTALYWYRQSLGQGLEFLIYFQGNSAPDKSGLPSDRFSAERTGGSVSTLTIQRTQQEDSAVYLCASSDPLGTEQFFGPGTRLTVL.

This clone has just a few counts. This chain joins TRBV28 and TRBJ1-6; TRBD1 is a possible D gene (6 bases). This CDR3 spans 15 amino acids. CDR1 and CDR2 (germline): MDHEN, SYDVKM. Deletions cut 4 bases from V and 7 bases from J, with 14 bases between. This chain's CDR3 is CASSSNREGNSPLHF. In DNA form, the CDR3 reads TGTGCCAGCAGTTCGAACAGGGAGGGGAATTCACCCCTCCACTTT.

The genes are TRBV28 and TRBJ1-4; 7 bases fit TRBD1. Trimming at V came to 6 bases and at J to 8 bases, leaving 9 bases not matched to a gene. The CDR3 spans 14 residues. CDR1 and CDR2 (germline): MDHEN, SYDVKM. The CDR3 spells CASSQTGVGEKLFF. CDR3 nucleotides: TGTGCCAGCAGCCAAACAGGGGTGGGCGAAAAACTGTTTTTT.

J is TRBJ1-3 and V is TRBV6-1, with D possibly matching TRBD1 (5 bases). V gave up 4 bases and J gave up 1 base, with 11 bases separating them. Germline CDR1 is MNHNS and CDR2 is SASEGT. This CDR3 is built from 15 residues. CDR3 nucleotides: TGTGCCAGCAGTGCCATACAGGATTCTGGAAACACCATATATTTT. Its protein product is CASSAIQDSGNTIYF.

The chain joins TRBV2 to TRBJ2-7; TRBD1 matches at 11 bases. Looked up from germline, CDR1 is SNHLY and CDR2 is FYNNEI. The CDR3 loop spans 16 amino acids. V shed 0 bases, J shed 3 bases, and the junction held 4 bases outside the gene matches. In DNA, the CDR3 is TGTGCCAGCAGTGAAGCTCTGGGACAGGGGGGCTACGAGCAGTACTTC. As protein: CASSEALGQGGYEQYF.

This clone has a single count. A read error is likely, as this CDR3 ends without the conserved phenylalanine or tryptophan. The chain has TRBV25-1 and TRBJ1-1; D perhaps matches TRBD1 (5 bases). Trimming left V 4 bases short and J 3 bases short, with 6 bases between. The CDR3 covers 12 residues. The germline V gene encodes CDR1 MGHDK and CDR2 SYGVNS. CDR3 DNA sequence: TGTGCCAGCAGTGTAGGGGACACTGAAGCTTTCCTT. Its translation is CASSVGDTEAFL.

The J gene is TRBJ2-7, the V gene TRBV7-9; D call uncertain. Trimming cost V 2 bases and J 0 bases, with 11 bases left between them. The CDR3 runs 15 residues. Germline-derived CDR1 and CDR2 are SEHNR and FQNEAQ (reference sequence). DNA of the CDR3: TGTGCCAGCAGCTTACTCCCGGATAGCTCCTACGAGCAGTACTTC. Protein product: CASSLLPDSSYEQYF.

This sequence joins TRBV5-6 and TRBJ2-1, with 11 bases that match TRBD1. The CDR3 is 19 amino acids. The J segment lost 0 bases and the V segment lost 4 bases, leaving 12 bases of the junction unmatched. Germline CDR1 SGHDT, CDR2 YYEEEE. CDR3 DNA sequence: TGTGCCAGCAGCCGCGGACAGGGGGCTTTTTATAGCTCCTACAATGAGCAGTTCTTC. It encodes CASSRGQGAFYSSYNEQFF. Combining the CDR3 with reference TRBV5-6 and TRBJ2-1 gives the whole variable domain DAGVTQSPTHLIKTRGQQVTLRCSPKSGHDTVSWYQQALGQGPQFIFQYYEEEERQRGNFPDRFSGHQFPNYSSELNVNALLLGDSALYLCASSRGQGAFYSSYNEQFFGPGTRLTVL.

The J gene is TRBJ1-1, the V gene TRBV19, with D possibly matching TRBD1 (6 bases). The CDR3 totals 15 residues. Trimming removed 4 bases at V and 0 bases at J, with 12 bases between. CDR1 and CDR2 from the germline V gene are LNHDA and SQIVND (reference sequence). CDR3 amino acids: CASSTRTAMNTEAFF. CDR3 sequence (DNA): TGTGCCAGTAGTACACGGACAGCAATGAACACTGAAGCTTTCTTT.

The rearrangement uses TRBV10-3 and TRBJ2-1, with D unclear. From germline, CDR1 is ENHRY and CDR2 SYGVKD. V was cut by 2 bases and J by 9 bases, with 8 bases left in between. CDR3 length equals 12 residues. In DNA, the CDR3 is TGTGCCATCAGTGAGAACGCTGGTGAGCAGTTCTTC. Residues: CAISENAGEQFF.

The chain joins TRBV5-6 to TRBJ2-7, with D perhaps matching TRBD1 (5 bases). CDR3 length equals 15 residues. Trimming cost V 4 bases and J 5 bases, with 19 bases left between them. CDR1 and CDR2 from the germline V gene are SGHDT and YYEEEE. CDR3 nucleotides: TGTGCCAGCAGCCGTGGACATCCCTTAGACGACGAGCAGTACTTC. Its protein product is CASSRGHPLDDEQYF.